Presented here are 18 T cell receptor beta chains from one specimen sequenced in a study of identical twins. TCRdb re-called the 5' RACE reads through MiXCR, storing one row per CDR3 protein. Of 1.5 million to 2 million distinct CDR3 sequences listed, about 31% are singletons. The sample taken for sequencing was cord blood. The receptors stem from a newborn girl in good health.

In its sample, this clonotype was seen many times. The V gene is TRBV10-3, the J gene TRBJ2-7, with 8 bases identical to TRBD1. Germline V CDR1 and CDR2: ENHRY, SYGVKD. Losses at the gene ends were 4 bases for V and 4 bases for J; bases not matched to a gene: 3. The CDR3 sequence is 13 residues long. CDR3 protein: CAISAGGQYEQYF. The CDR3 nucleotides read TGTGCCATCAGTGCAGGGGGCCAGTACGAGCAGTACTTC.

The chain carries TRBV3-1 and TRBJ2-1, with unresolved D. The CDR3 covers 12 residues. Between the trimmed V and J ends, which lost 4 bases and 9 bases, there was a span of 10 bases. Germline assignment: CDR1 LGHDT and CDR2 YNNKEL (reference sequence). The CDR3 protein is CASSLLLREQFF. As DNA, the CDR3 is TGTGCCAGCAGCCTGCTGTTACGTGAGCAGTTCTTC.

This clonotype has more than one count but fewer than ten. The chain carries TRBV10-3 and TRBJ1-2; no firm D call. This CDR3 spans 13 amino acids. In germline, CDR1 is ENHRY, CDR2 SYGVKD. The V end was cut by 8 bases, the J end by 1 base, with 11 bases between. The CDR3: CAIGDTLNYGYTF. CDR3 coding DNA: TGTGCCATCGGAGACACTCTTAACTATGGCTACACCTTC.

The rearrangement uses TRBV27 and TRBJ2-7; no reliable D call. Per germline, CDR1 MNHEY and CDR2 SMNVEV (reference sequence). The CDR3 totals 12 residues. Trimming removed 8 bases at V and 7 bases at J, with 15 bases between. CDR3 in DNA: TGTGCCAGCCGGAGACACTACAATGAGCAGTACTTC. It specifies CASRRHYNEQYF.

About this clonotype itself: A junction end diverges from the germline sequence, so it may reflect a read error. The chain recombines TRBV9 with TRBJ2-2; 15 bases align to TRBD2. Germline assignment: CDR1 SGDLS and CDR2 YYNGEE. The CDR3 sequence is 16 residues long. The CDR3 here is CANSGLAGGPVGELFF. Written as DNA, the CDR3 is TGTGCCAACAGCGGACTAGCGGGAGGGCCGGTCGGGGAGCTGTTTTTT.

The chain carries TRBV2 and TRBJ1-2; perhaps TRBD1 as D (5 bases). Germline V gives CDR1 SNHLY, CDR2 FYNNEI. With 4 bases removed from V and 4 bases from J, the gap between germline ends came to 16 bases. The CDR3 has 15 residues. The CDR3 region is CASSVRQGRIYGYTF. For the CDR3, the DNA is TGTGCCAGCAGTGTGCGCCAGGGAAGGATCTATGGCTACACCTTC.

This clonotype was counted between two and nine times. The chain links TRBV29-1 to TRBJ1-2; TRBD1 matches 8 bases. This CDR3 contains 13 residues. CDR1 is SQVTM and CDR2 is ANQGSEA in the germline V gene. The ends lost 6 bases at V and 6 bases at J; junction bases unmatched: 9. This CDR3 is CSVPSTGANGYTF. DNA of the CDR3: TGCAGCGTCCCCTCGACAGGGGCCAATGGCTACACCTTC.

The table lists this clonotype with a few counts. The V call is TRBV21-1, the J call TRBJ2-7; the table's D call TRBD2 went unverified against the DNA. TRBV21-1 is designated a pseudogene. This CDR3 is 17 amino acids long. The CDR3 here is CASSDRGTSGDSYEQYF. In DNA form, the CDR3 reads TGTGCCAGCAGCGATAGGGGGACTAGCGGAGACTCCTACGAGCAGTACTTC.

The chain joins TRBV21-1 to TRBJ2-4. The J call may not be correct, given that the DNA end is closer to TRBJ2-5. TRBV21-1 constitutes a pseudogene. The CDR3 totals 11 residues. Written as DNA, the CDR3 is TGTGCCAGCAGCAAAGAGCCGACCCAGTACTTC. This encodes CASSKEPTQYF.

This clonotype was recorded a few times. The V call is TRBV20-1, the J call TRBJ1-2; a possible D gene is TRBD1 (6 bases). Trimming left V 5 bases short and J 3 bases short, with 10 bases between. Germline CDR1 and CDR2: DFQATT and SNEGSKA (reference sequence). This CDR3 is built from 12 residues. The CDR3 nucleotides are TGCAGTGCTGAGAGGGGGGACTATGGCTACACCTTC. Translation gives CSAERGDYGYTF.

This clonotype occurred once. An end of the junction differs from the germline gene, which may be a read error. The J gene is TRBJ2-7, the V gene TRBV20-1, with 8 bases fitting TRBD2. This CDR3 is 14 amino acids long. Per germline, CDR1 DFQATT and CDR2 SNEGSKA (reference sequence). CDR3 DNA: TGTAGTGCTAGCGGGCGGGACAACTCCTACGAGCAGTACTTC. Encoded protein: CSASGRDNSYEQYF.

This clonotype showed up many times. The rearrangement uses TRBV10-3 and TRBJ1-2; tentatively, D is TRBD1 (6 bases). The germline gives CDR1 ENHRY, CDR2 SYGVKD. Between the trimmed V and J ends, which lost 10 bases and 4 bases, there was a span of 22 bases. The CDR3 runs to 15 residues. The CDR3 DNA reads TGTGCCACCAATTTCGGGCAGGGGTCTCCCTATGGCTACACCTTC. Its protein is CATNFGQGSPYGYTF.

CDR3 in amino acids: CATSRGGVSNQPQHF. In DNA form, the CDR3 reads TGTGCCACCAGCAGAGGGGGGGTGAGCAATCAGCCCCAGCATTTT. The chain has TRBV15 and TRBJ1-5; D might be TRBD1 (5 bases). There are 15 residues in the CDR3. Germline V gives CDR1 LNHNV, CDR2 YYDKDF (reference sequence). Trimming took off 1 base at V and 1 base at J, with 8 bases between the two ends.

The chain joins TRBV11-2 to TRBJ1-2; 7 bases match TRBD1. This CDR3 has 14 residues. Germline CDR1 SGHAT, CDR2 FQNNGV. The J segment lost 3 bases and the V segment lost 5 bases, leaving 6 bases of the junction unmatched. The CDR3 protein is CASSRNTGDYGYTF. As DNA, the CDR3 is TGTGCCAGCAGCCGAAACACAGGGGACTATGGCTACACCTTC.

This chain links TRBV28 with TRBJ2-1, with TRBD2 matching over 16 bases. This CDR3 is 18 amino acids long. Germline V CDR1 and CDR2: MDHEN, SYDVKM. Unmatched junction bases numbered 6, after V lost 5 bases and J lost 2 bases. The CDR3 loop is CASSLGTSGRVPYNEQFF. The CDR3 nucleotides read TGTGCCAGCAGTCTTGGGACTAGCGGGAGGGTCCCCTACAATGAGCAGTTCTTC.

The gene calls are TRBV6-5 and TRBJ1-1; 7 bases fit TRBD1. Per germline, CDR1 MNHEY and CDR2 SVGAGI. The ends lost 0 bases at V and 3 bases at J; junction bases unmatched: 4. The CDR3 covers 15 residues. In DNA form, the CDR3 reads TGTGCCAGCAGTTACTCGACAGGGAAGGACACTGAAGCTTTCTTT. Translating gives CASSYSTGKDTEAFF.

This chain uses TRBV20-1 with TRBJ2-7, with 11 bases matching TRBD1. V shed 0 bases, J shed 6 bases, and the junction held 10 bases outside the gene matches. The CDR3 is 16 residues long. Germline loops: CDR1 DFQATT, CDR2 SNEGSKA (reference sequence). The CDR3, as DNA: TGCAGTGCTAGAGACCCCGGGACAGGGGGTGGACCCGAGCAGTACTTC. This codes for CSARDPGTGGGPEQYF.

About this clonotype: The junction does not match germline at one end; this may be a read error. The chain links TRBV7-9 to TRBJ2-1; D call uncertain. This CDR3 has 14 residues. In germline, CDR1 is SEHNR, CDR2 FQNEAQ (reference sequence). The CDR3 loop is CASSFGGPYNGQFF. The CDR3 DNA follows: TGTGCCAGCAGCTTTGGCGGCCCATACAATGGGCAGTTCTTC.